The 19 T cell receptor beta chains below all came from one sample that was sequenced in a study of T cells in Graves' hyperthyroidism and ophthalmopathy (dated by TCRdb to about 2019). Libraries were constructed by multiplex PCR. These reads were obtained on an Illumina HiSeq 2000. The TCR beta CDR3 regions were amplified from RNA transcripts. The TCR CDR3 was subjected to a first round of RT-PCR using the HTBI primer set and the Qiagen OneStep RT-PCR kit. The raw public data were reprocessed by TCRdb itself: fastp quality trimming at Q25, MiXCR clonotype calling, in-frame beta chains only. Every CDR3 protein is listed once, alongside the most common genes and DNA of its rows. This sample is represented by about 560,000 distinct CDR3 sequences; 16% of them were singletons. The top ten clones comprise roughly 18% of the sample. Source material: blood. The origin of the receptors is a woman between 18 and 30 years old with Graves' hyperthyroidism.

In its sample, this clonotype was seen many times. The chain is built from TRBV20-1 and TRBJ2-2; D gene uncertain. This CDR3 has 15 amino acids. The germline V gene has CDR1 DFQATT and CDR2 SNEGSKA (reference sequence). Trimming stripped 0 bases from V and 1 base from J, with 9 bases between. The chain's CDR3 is CSARDTRQNTGELFF. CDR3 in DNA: TGCAGTGCTAGAGACACCCGACAGAACACCGGGGAGCTGTTTTTT.

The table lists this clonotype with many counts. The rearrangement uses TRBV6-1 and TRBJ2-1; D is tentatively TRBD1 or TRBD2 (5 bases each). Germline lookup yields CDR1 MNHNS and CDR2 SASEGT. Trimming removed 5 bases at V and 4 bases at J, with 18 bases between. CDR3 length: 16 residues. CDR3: CASSLGRLRGYNEQFF. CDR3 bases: TGTGCCAGCAGTTTGGGGCGTTTAAGAGGGTACAATGAGCAGTTCTTC.

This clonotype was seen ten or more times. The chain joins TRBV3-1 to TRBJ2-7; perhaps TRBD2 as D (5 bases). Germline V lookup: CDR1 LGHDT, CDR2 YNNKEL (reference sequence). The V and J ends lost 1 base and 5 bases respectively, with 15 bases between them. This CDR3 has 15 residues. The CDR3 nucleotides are TGTGCCAGCAGCCAAGTAAATGAGGGAACTGACGAGCAGTACTTC. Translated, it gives CASSQVNEGTDEQYF.

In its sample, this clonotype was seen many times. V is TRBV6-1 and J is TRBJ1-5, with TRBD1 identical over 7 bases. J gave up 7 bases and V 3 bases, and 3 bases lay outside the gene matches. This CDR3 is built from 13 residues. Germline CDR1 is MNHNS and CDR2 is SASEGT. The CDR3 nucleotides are TGTGCCAGCAGTGACAGGGGGAAGCAGCCCCAGCATTTT. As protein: CASSDRGKQPQHF.

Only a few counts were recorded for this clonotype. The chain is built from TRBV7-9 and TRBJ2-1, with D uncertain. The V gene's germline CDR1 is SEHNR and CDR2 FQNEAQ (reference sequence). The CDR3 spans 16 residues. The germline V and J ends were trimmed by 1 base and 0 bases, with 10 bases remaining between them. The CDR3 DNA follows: TGTGCCAGCAGCTTAGATACTAAGAGCTCCTACAATGAGCAGTTCTTC. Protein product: CASSLDTKSSYNEQFF. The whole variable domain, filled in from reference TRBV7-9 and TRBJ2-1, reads DTGVSQNPRHKITKRGQNVTFRCDPISEHNRLYWYRQTLGQGPEFLTYFQNEAQLEKSRLLSDRFSAERPKGSFSTLEIQRTEQGDSAMYLCASSLDTKSSYNEQFFGPGTRLTVL.

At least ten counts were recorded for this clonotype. For the CDR3, the DNA is TGTGCCAGCAATTTTAGGGGTAGCACTGAAGCTTTCTTT. Its protein is CASNFRGSTEAFF. The V gene is TRBV27, the J gene TRBJ1-1; TRBD1 might be the D (5 bases). The CDR3 contains 13 residues. Germline assignment: CDR1 MNHEY and CDR2 SMNVEV (reference sequence). V was shortened by 7 bases and J by 4 bases, with 13 bases between the two germline ends.

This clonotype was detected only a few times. CDR3 DNA: TGTGCCACCAGTGATTGGACAGGGGGCACTGAGCAGTTCTTC. Translating it yields CATSDWTGGTEQFF. This chain links TRBV24-1 with TRBJ2-1; TRBD1 matches 11 bases. The germline CDR1 and CDR2 sequences are KGHDR and SFDVKD. CDR3 length equals 14 residues. V lost 2 bases and J lost 9; bases outside the gene matches: 2.

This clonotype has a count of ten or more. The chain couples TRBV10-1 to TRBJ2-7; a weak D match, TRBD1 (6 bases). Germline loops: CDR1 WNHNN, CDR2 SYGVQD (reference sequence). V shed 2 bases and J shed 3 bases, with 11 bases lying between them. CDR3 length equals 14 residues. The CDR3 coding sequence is TGCGCCAGCAGTGAGAATAAAGGGGGCTACGAGCAGTACTTC. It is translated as CASSENKGGYEQYF.

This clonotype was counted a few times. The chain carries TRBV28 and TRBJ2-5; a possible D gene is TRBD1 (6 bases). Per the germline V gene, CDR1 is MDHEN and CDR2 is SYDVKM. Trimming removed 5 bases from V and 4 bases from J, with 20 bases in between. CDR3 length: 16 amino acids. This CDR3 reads CASSDLGQTGIETQYF. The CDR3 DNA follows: TGTGCCAGCAGTGACCTAGGACAGACGGGGATAGAGACCCAGTACTTC.

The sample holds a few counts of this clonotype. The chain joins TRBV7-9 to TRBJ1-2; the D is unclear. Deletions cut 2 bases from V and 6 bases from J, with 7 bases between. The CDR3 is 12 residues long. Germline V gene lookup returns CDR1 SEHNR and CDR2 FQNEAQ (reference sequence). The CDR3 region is CASSLMGDGYTF. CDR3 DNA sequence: TGTGCCAGCAGCTTAATGGGAGATGGCTACACCTTC.

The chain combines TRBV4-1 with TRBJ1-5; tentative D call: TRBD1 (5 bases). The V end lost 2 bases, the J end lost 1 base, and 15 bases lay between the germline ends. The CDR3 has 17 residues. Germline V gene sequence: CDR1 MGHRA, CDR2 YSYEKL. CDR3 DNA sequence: TGCGCCAGCAGCCAATTCTCTGGGACTGAAAGCAATCAGCCCCAGCATTTT. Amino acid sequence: CASSQFSGTESNQPQHF.

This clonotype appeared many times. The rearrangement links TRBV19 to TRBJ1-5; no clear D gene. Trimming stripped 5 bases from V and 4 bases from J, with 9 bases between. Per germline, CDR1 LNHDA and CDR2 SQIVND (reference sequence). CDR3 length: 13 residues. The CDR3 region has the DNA TGTGCCAGTAGTCCCGGGATTAATCAGCCCCAGCATTTT. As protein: CASSPGINQPQHF.

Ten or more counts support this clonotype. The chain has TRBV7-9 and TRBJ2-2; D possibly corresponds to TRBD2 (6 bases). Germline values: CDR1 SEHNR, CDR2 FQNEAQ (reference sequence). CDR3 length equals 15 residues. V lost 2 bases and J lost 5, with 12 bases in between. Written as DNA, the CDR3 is TGTGCCAGCAGCTTACGGCTAGCGTTTACCGGGGAGCTGTTTTTT. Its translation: CASSLRLAFTGELFF. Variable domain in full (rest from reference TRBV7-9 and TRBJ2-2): DTGVSQNPRHKITKRGQNVTFRCDPISEHNRLYWYRQTLGQGPEFLTYFQNEAQLEKSRLLSDRFSAERPKGSFSTLEIQRTEQGDSAMYLCASSLRLAFTGELFFGEGSRLTVL.

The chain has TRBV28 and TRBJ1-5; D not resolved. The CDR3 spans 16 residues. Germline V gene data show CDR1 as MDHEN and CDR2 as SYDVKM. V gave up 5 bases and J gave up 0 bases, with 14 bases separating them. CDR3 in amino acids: CASSKRGHNSNQPQHF. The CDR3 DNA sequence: TGTGCCAGCAGTAAGAGAGGGCACAATAGCAATCAGCCCCAGCATTTT.

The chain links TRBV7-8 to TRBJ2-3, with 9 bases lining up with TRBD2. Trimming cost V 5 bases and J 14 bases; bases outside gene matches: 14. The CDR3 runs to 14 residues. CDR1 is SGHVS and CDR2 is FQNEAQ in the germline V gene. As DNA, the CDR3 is TGTGCCAGCAGCGAACCGGGACTAGCCGGATCCCGGTATTTT. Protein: CASSEPGLAGSRYF.

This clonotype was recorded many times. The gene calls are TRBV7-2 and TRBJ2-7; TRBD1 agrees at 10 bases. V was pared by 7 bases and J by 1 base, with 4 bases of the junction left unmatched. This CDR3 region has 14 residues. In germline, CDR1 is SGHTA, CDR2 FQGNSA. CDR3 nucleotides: TGTGCCAGCACGCCGGGACAGGGGTCCTACGAGCAGTACTTC. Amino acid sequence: CASTPGQGSYEQYF.

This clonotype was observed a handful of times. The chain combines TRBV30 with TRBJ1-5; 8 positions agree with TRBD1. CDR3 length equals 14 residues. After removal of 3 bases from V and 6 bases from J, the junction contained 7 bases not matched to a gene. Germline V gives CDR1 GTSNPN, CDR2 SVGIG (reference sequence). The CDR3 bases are TGTGCCTGGAGCGGTGGGACAGGCCGTCAGCCCCAGCATTTT. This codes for CAWSGGTGRQPQHF.

In nucleotides, the CDR3 is TGTGCCAGCAGCCCCCGGACAGGGGCTTTCACTGAAGCTTTCTTT. Translating it yields CASSPRTGAFTEAFF. The chain joins TRBV7-8 to TRBJ1-1; 9 nucleotides agree with TRBD1. The CDR3 consists of 15 residues. V trimming: 5 bases; J trimming: 4 bases; junction bases outside the gene matches: 8. Germline-derived CDR1 and CDR2 are SGHVS and FQNEAQ.

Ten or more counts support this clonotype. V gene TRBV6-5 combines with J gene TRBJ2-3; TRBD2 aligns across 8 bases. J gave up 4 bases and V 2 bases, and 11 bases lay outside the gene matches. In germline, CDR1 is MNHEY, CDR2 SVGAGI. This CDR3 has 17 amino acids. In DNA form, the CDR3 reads TGTGCCAGCAGTTACAACCCTCGGACTAGCCTCGCAGATACGCAGTATTTT. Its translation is CASSYNPRTSLADTQYF.